The present TCR beta chain was sequenced within a study of cytomegalovirus exposure and HLA in healthy donors. General study points: Fewer N-insertions (relative to the roughly 670-donor mean) were reportedly seen in an Asian-associated ancestry cluster in a later analysis.

The V end lost 5 bases, the J end lost 0 bases, and 14 bases lay between the germline ends. The length of the CDR3 is 15 residues. Germline loops: CDR1 SGHVS, CDR2 FQNEAQ. To note about this clone: Its antigen is undetermined.

The primer mix had 60 Vbeta and 13 Jbeta primers. Assay used: immunoSEQ multiplex PCR; TCRdb lists only in-frame clones, some missing. The sample shows some 140,000 clones, around 79% of them seen only once. This chain joins TRBV7-8 and TRBJ2-7; D is unclear. Source material: PBMCs. This sequence was found in a man younger than 40 in good health and CMV-seropositive. The CDR3, as DNA: TGTGCCAGCAGCCATGACATACCCAGCTCCTACGAGCAGTACTTC. Its translation: CASSHDIPSSYEQYF.